These 10 T cell receptor beta chains originate from one sample sequenced in a study of long-term antiretroviral therapy in people with HIV. Assay version v3.0 of immunoSEQ was used, and it was run at survey level. TCRdb's copy holds only in-frame clones and misses some; the assay was immunoSEQ multiplex PCR. This repertoire shows approximately 5,000 clones, approximately 78% found once; its top ten account for more than 8.5%. The specimen comprised unsorted PBMCs, sampled 1.8 years before starting antiretroviral therapy. These receptors came from a man between 35 and 55 years old with HIV.

The V gene is TRBV5-1, the J gene TRBJ2-1; 9 bases are a match to TRBD2. Trimming removed 7 bases from V and 3 bases from J; junction bases left unmatched: 11. This CDR3 has 16 amino acids. The germline V gene encodes CDR1 SGHRS and CDR2 YFSETQ. This CDR3 is CASRPILAGFYNEQFF. DNA of the CDR3: TGCGCCAGCCGTCCAATTCTAGCGGGGTTCTACAATGAGCAGTTCTTC. The entire variable domain, with the rest obtained from reference TRBV5-1 and TRBJ2-1, is as follows: KAGVTQTPRYLIKTRGQQVTLSCSPISGHRSVSWYQQTPGQGLQFLFEYFSETQRNKGNFPGRFSGRQFSNSRSEMNVSTLELGDSALYLCASRPILAGFYNEQFFGPGTRLTVL.

The table lists this clone with a count of one. The chain recombines TRBV18 with TRBJ2-3, with no clear D. Trimming shortened V by 3 bases and J by 6 bases, and 4 bases separated the two germline ends. CDR3 length: 11 residues. Germline lookup yields CDR1 KGHSH and CDR2 LQKENI. CDR3 sequence reads: CASSPDDTQYF. As DNA, the CDR3 is TGTGCCAGCTCACCGGACGATACGCAGTATTTT.

This clone was seen once. The chain links TRBV6-5 to TRBJ1-1; unclear D gene. The CDR3 consists of 13 residues. Between the trimmed V and J ends, which lost 5 bases and 1 base, there was a span of 8 bases. Germline CDR1 reads MNHEY; CDR2 reads SVGAGI. The chain's CDR3 is CASSLGSNTEAFF. The CDR3 DNA reads TGTGCCAGCAGTCTGGGTTCGAACACTGAAGCTTTCTTT.

This clone is large (0.1 to 1%) in the sample. CDR3 region: CASTHMGNTEAFF. CDR3 coding DNA: TGTGCCAGCACCCATATGGGGAACACTGAAGCTTTCTTT. This chain uses TRBV16 with TRBJ1-1; D unresolved. The ends were cut back, 7 bases at V and 1 base at J, with 10 bases in the middle. The CDR3 sequence is 13 residues long. Germline-derived CDR1 and CDR2 are KGHSY and FQNENV.

This sequence joins TRBV28 and TRBJ1-5; D gene unclear. The V end was cut by 5 bases, the J end by 2 bases, with 13 bases between. From germline, CDR1 is MDHEN and CDR2 SYDVKM. CDR3 length equals 15 residues. This CDR3 is CASSPQAEGNQPQHF. The DNA for the CDR3 is TGTGCCAGCAGTCCCCAGGCGGAGGGCAATCAGCCCCAGCATTTT. The variable domain in full, completed from reference TRBV28 and TRBJ1-5, reads DVKVTQSSRYLVKRTGEKVFLECVQDMDHENMFWYRQDPGLGLRLIYFSYDVKMKEKGDIPEGYSVSREKKERFSLILESASTNQTSMYLCASSPQAEGNQPQHFGDGTRLSIL.

This clone was seen only once. The CDR3 sequence: CASSRYATNYGYTF. The CDR3 nucleotides are TGTGCCAGCTCCAGGTATGCGACTAACTATGGCTACACCTTC. The genes are TRBV18 and TRBJ1-2; D unresolved. The CDR3 is 14 residues long. Per the germline V gene, CDR1 is KGHSH and CDR2 is LQKENI. The V and J ends lost 6 bases and 0 bases respectively, with 11 bases between them.

The chain couples TRBV2 to TRBJ2-7, with TRBD1 matching over 7 bases. Trimming removed 4 bases from V and 4 bases from J; junction bases left unmatched: 4. This CDR3 region has 13 residues. Germline CDR1 and CDR2: SNHLY and FYNNEI. CDR3 sequence (DNA): TGTGCCAGCAGTGGAGGGGGCTTATACGAGCAGTACTTC. Translation: CASSGGGLYEQYF.

The chain has TRBV29-1 and TRBJ2-5; possibly TRBD1 for D (6 bases). Deletions cut 7 bases from V and 5 bases from J, with 14 bases between. Germline loops: CDR1 SQVTM, CDR2 ANQGSEA. The CDR3 totals 12 residues. DNA for the CDR3: TGCAGCGGAGACCAGGGGTTGGAGACCCAGTACTTC. Encoded protein: CSGDQGLETQYF. The variable domain in full, with the rest retrieved from reference TRBV29-1 and TRBJ2-5, is SAVISQKPSRDICQRGTSLTIQCQVDSQVTMMFWYRQQPGQSLTLIATANQGSEATYESGFVIDKFPISRPNLTFSTLTVSNMSPEDSSIYLCSGDQGLETQYFGPGTRLLVL.

The chain employs TRBV5-5 and TRBJ1-2, with D maybe TRBD1 (6 bases). Germline lookup yields CDR1 SGHKS and CDR2 YYEKEE (reference sequence). The CDR3 is 18 residues long. V was clipped by 3 bases and J by 0 bases, with 21 bases between them. The CDR3 region is CASSYLRVGQKANYGYTF. The CDR3 DNA reads TGTGCCAGCAGCTACTTACGGGTCGGACAGAAAGCTAACTATGGCTACACCTTC.

This clone was detected only once. The V and J genes are TRBV6-1 and TRBJ2-7; TRBD2 aligns across 10 bases. The junction had 5 bases not matched to a gene; V was cut back by 4 bases and J by 2 bases. The CDR3 consists of 15 residues. Germline V gene lookup returns CDR1 MNHNS and CDR2 SASEGT. The CDR3 sequence is CASSVGTSVTYEQYF. CDR3 nucleotide sequence: TGTGCCAGCAGTGTTGGGACTAGCGTCACCTACGAGCAGTACTTC.